The T cell receptor beta chain described here comes from a study of T-cell memory formation after mild COVID-19. On this clonotype: The antigen is not known.

Germline CDR1 MNHEY, CDR2 SVGEGT. V gave up 6 bases and J gave up 8 bases; unmatched junction bases: 4. The CDR3 runs to 14 residues. 5'RACE primed from the constant segment yielded TCR alpha and TCR beta cDNA libraries bearing sample barcodes and UMIs. In TCRdb, the 5' RACE reads were re-called with MiXCR into one record per CDR3 protein. The repertoire includes around 310,000 distinct CDR3 sequences, around 15% of them detected once, and around 20% sits in the top ten. Study results and caveats: Balance between CD4 and CD8 was seen in clones contracting day 15 to 85, and a CD4+ lean was seen in later expanders. Mainly in CM and EM were contracting CD4+ clones; CD8+ were in EMRA.

This chain uses TRBV6-2 or TRBV6-3 with TRBJ2-1; TRBD2 agrees at 13 bases. Source material: PBMCs or a T cell subset sorted from them (not recorded which). This sequence was found in a man between 18 and 35 years old who had mild COVID-19 (a few samples of this study predate the infection). Cell type and time point are not known. CDR3 sequence: CASRGLAGLDEQFF. The CDR3 region has the DNA TGTGCCAGCAGGGGACTAGCGGGGTTGGATGAGCAGTTCTTC.